Presented here are 30 T cell receptor beta chains from one specimen sequenced in a study of cytomegalovirus exposure and HLA in healthy donors. Vbeta (60) and Jbeta (13) primers were used in the PCR. Measured with immunoSEQ multiplex PCR; TCRdb has only the in-frame clones, and not every one. The sample yields 150,000 or so clones, about two thirds seen once. The sample consisted of PBMCs. These receptors originate from a woman younger than 30 in good health and CMV-seronegative.

This clone has a handful of counts. The chain is built from TRBV29-1 and TRBJ1-1; TRBD1 might be the D (5 bases). The CDR3 is 12 amino acids. The germline CDR1 and CDR2 sequences are SQVTM and ANQGSEA. Deletions cut 7 bases from V and 3 bases from J, with 12 bases between. The CDR3 DNA is TGCAGCGACGGGGGGGGAGACACTGAAGCTTTCTTT. Protein product: CSDGGGDTEAFF.

The J gene is TRBJ2-5, the V gene TRBV7-3, with no clear D. The CDR3 covers 15 residues. V gave up 2 bases and J gave up 5 bases, with 15 bases separating them. Germline CDR1 SGHTA, CDR2 FQGTGA. CDR3 sequence (DNA): TGTGCCAGCAGCTTAGGCGGCAACCTTGGGGAGACCCAGTACTTC. Translating gives CASSLGGNLGETQYF.

V and J are TRBV2 and TRBJ1-1; D uncertain. The CDR3 consists of 14 residues. Germline-derived CDR1 and CDR2 are SNHLY and FYNNEI. V was clipped by 6 bases and J by 0 bases, with 11 bases between them. The CDR3 loop is CASRTESMNTEAFF. The CDR3 bases are TGTGCCAGCAGAACCGAGAGTATGAACACTGAAGCTTTCTTT.

The rearrangement uses TRBV30 and TRBJ2-2; D is uncertain. The CDR3 totals 14 residues. Looked up from germline, CDR1 is GTSNPN and CDR2 is SVGIG (reference sequence). Trimming took off 4 bases at V and 4 bases at J, with 13 bases between the two ends. The CDR3 spells CAWNVGLRTGELFF. In DNA, the CDR3 is TGTGCCTGGAACGTGGGCTTGCGCACCGGGGAGCTGTTTTTT.

The rearrangement joins TRBV11-2 to TRBJ2-3; D is possibly TRBD1 (7 bases). There are 16 residues in the CDR3. V lost 0 bases and J 5 bases, leaving 15 bases between the germline ends. From germline, CDR1 is SGHAT and CDR2 FQNNGV. The CDR3 is CASSLDIQGGGDTQYF. In nucleotides, the CDR3 is TGTGCCAGCAGCTTAGATATCCAGGGGGGCGGAGATACGCAGTATTTT.

The chain carries TRBV7-9 and TRBJ1-2; 7 bases map to TRBD1. CDR3 length: 17 residues. CDR1 and CDR2 (germline): SEHNR, FQNEAQ (reference sequence). V gave up 5 bases and J gave up 5 bases; unmatched junction bases: 17. The CDR3 DNA reads as TGTGCCAGCAGCAGAGGGGGGACAGCTTATCCTTCTTATGGCTACACCTTC. Amino acids: CASSRGGTAYPSYGYTF.

This chain links TRBV6-5 with TRBJ1-1; 9 bases agree with TRBD1. The CDR3 has 13 residues. After removal of 6 bases from V and 7 bases from J, the junction contained 6 bases not matched to a gene. Germline values: CDR1 MNHEY, CDR2 SVGAGI. The CDR3: CASSWTGDDEAFF. The CDR3 DNA reads TGTGCCAGCAGCTGGACAGGGGACGATGAAGCTTTCTTT.

This clone was counted between two and nine times. CDR3 region: CASSLDPSRGAFF. Here the CDR3 DNA reads TGTGCCAGCAGCTTAGATCCCAGCAGAGGAGCTTTCTTT. The chain links TRBV7-8 to TRBJ1-1, with D unresolved. Germline V gene lookup returns CDR1 SGHVS and CDR2 FQNEAQ. The V and J ends lost 1 base and 10 bases respectively, with 13 bases between them. This CDR3 comprises 13 residues.

The chain links TRBV18 to TRBJ2-1, with D perhaps TRBD1 (5 bases). The V end lost 2 bases, the J end lost 4 bases, and 6 bases lay between the germline ends. The CDR3 sequence is 13 residues long. CDR1 KGHSH and CDR2 LQKENI come from the germline V gene. The chain's CDR3 is CASSPAGYNEQFF. CDR3 bases: TGTGCCAGCTCACCAGCAGGGTACAATGAGCAGTTCTTC. The entire variable domain, with the rest obtained from reference TRBV18 and TRBJ2-1, is as follows: NAGVMQNPRHLVRRRGQEARLRCSPMKGHSHVYWYRQLPEEGLKFMVYLQKENIIDESGMPKERFSAEFPKEGPSILRIQQVVRGDSAAYFCASSPAGYNEQFFGPGTRLTVL.

The V call is TRBV7-9, the J call TRBJ2-1; 12 bases align to TRBD2. V trimming: 5 bases; J trimming: 5 bases; junction bases outside the gene matches: 10. The CDR3 runs 17 residues. CDR1 SEHNR and CDR2 FQNEAQ come from the germline V gene (reference sequence). The CDR3 region has the DNA TGTGCCAGCAGCGCCCGACTAGCGGGAGATCTAAACAATGAGCAGTTCTTC. Its translation: CASSARLAGDLNNEQFF.

The CDR3, as DNA: TGTGCCAGCTCACTCACAGGGGTTGAAAAACTGTTTTTT. It is translated as CASSLTGVEKLFF. The chain carries TRBV18 and TRBJ1-4; 7 positions match TRBD1. Germline values: CDR1 KGHSH, CDR2 LQKENI. The length of the CDR3 is 13 residues. The V gene end was trimmed by 4 bases and the J gene end by 7 bases; junction bases not matched to a gene: 3.

The rearrangement uses TRBV7-2 and TRBJ2-5; D is perhaps TRBD1 (6 bases). This CDR3 contains 13 residues. Germline lookup yields CDR1 SGHTA and CDR2 FQGNSA. V lost 5 bases to trimming and J lost 1 base, with 8 bases between them. CDR3 sequence reads: CASSLDSQETQYF. For the CDR3, the DNA is TGTGCCAGCAGCCTGGACAGCCAAGAGACCCAGTACTTC.

The rearrangement joins TRBV11-2 to TRBJ2-4; the match to TRBD2 covers 14 bases. The germline gives CDR1 SGHAT, CDR2 FQNNGV. With V trimmed by 1 base and J by 2 bases, 7 bases remained unmatched. The CDR3 covers 19 residues. The CDR3 bases are TGTGCCAGCAGCTTAGGACTAGCGGGAGGGAGGGTGACCAAAAACATTCAGTACTTC. This sequence encodes CASSLGLAGGRVTKNIQYF.

The chain recombines TRBV28 with TRBJ1-1, with a tentative D call TRBD1 (5 bases). This CDR3 is built from 12 residues. Germline CDR1 is MDHEN and CDR2 is SYDVKM. V was trimmed by 5 bases and J by 6 bases, leaving 10 bases between them. CDR3 DNA: TGTGCCAGCAGTAGTTGGGGGGCTGAAGCTTTCTTT. This encodes CASSSWGAEAFF.

The chain is built from TRBV10-1 and TRBJ2-1; TRBD2 agrees at 10 bases. The CDR3 contains 15 residues. Germline trimming cut 3 bases from V and 3 bases from J; bases unmatched to any gene: 2. Germline-derived CDR1 and CDR2 are WNHNN and SYGVQD (reference sequence). In DNA form, the CDR3 reads TGCGCCAGCAGTGACACTAGCGGGATCTACAATGAGCAGTTCTTC. It codes for CASSDTSGIYNEQFF.

The chain uses TRBV25-1 and TRBJ1-1, with no clear D. CDR1 and CDR2 from the germline V gene are MGHDK and SYGVNS. The germline V and J ends were trimmed by 4 bases and 8 bases, with 14 bases remaining between them. This CDR3 contains 13 residues. CDR3 sequence (DNA): TGTGCCAGCAGTGTGAACAGCTTTAAAGAAGCTTTCTTT. It yields the protein CASSVNSFKEAFF.

This clone appeared many times. This chain connects TRBV10-3 to TRBJ1-1, with 8 positions matching TRBD1. Trimming cost V 8 bases and J 1 base; bases outside gene matches: 6. The CDR3 consists of 14 residues. Germline CDR1 is ENHRY and CDR2 is SYGVKD. CDR3 sequence: CAIGRTGQNTEAFF. CDR3 nucleotide sequence: TGTGCCATCGGCCGGACAGGGCAGAACACTGAAGCTTTCTTT.

This chain uses TRBV11-3 with TRBJ2-7; 11 positions match TRBD1. The germline V gene encodes CDR1 SGHNT and CDR2 YENEEA. Germline trimming cut 5 bases from V and 6 bases from J; bases unmatched to any gene: 3. This CDR3 has 13 amino acids. The CDR3 region is CASSRGTGGEQYF. The DNA for the CDR3 is TGTGCCAGCAGCAGAGGGACAGGGGGCGAGCAGTACTTC.

The chain links TRBV19 to TRBJ2-2, with 10 bases matching TRBD2. Germline V gene sequence: CDR1 LNHDA, CDR2 SQIVND (reference sequence). This CDR3 comprises 15 residues. Trimming removed 11 bases from V and 4 bases from J; junction bases left unmatched: 10. CDR3 bases: TGTGCCGCTCGAAAGGCTAGCGGGGGCACCGGGGAGCTGTTTTTT. As protein: CAARKASGGTGELFF.

V is TRBV5-1 and J is TRBJ1-3, with D maybe TRBD1 (5 bases). Trimming cost V 5 bases and J 0 bases, with 12 bases left between them. The length of the CDR3 is 15 residues. The germline gives CDR1 SGHRS, CDR2 YFSETQ. Here the CDR3 DNA reads TGCGCCAGCAGTTTGACAGTTGACTCTGGAAACACCATATATTTT. Translated, it gives CASSLTVDSGNTIYF.

This clone came up a few times. The chain is built from TRBV6-5 and TRBJ1-2; unclear D gene. CDR1 and CDR2 from the germline V gene are MNHEY and SVGAGI. The V and J ends lost 7 bases and 6 bases respectively, with 18 bases between them. The CDR3 length is 14 residues. The CDR3, as DNA: TGTGCCAGCAACGAAGTCGGGTTGGCGAATGGCTACACCTTC. This codes for CASNEVGLANGYTF.

The chain combines TRBV2 with TRBJ2-5; perhaps TRBD1 as D (7 bases). Germline V CDR1 and CDR2: SNHLY, FYNNEI. The CDR3 covers 13 residues. V was clipped by 11 bases and J by 7 bases, with 20 bases between them. The CDR3, as DNA: TGTGCCTCCTGTGGGGGGACAGCGGGGACCCAGTACTTC. This encodes CASCGGTAGTQYF.

The count of this clone is one. The chain employs TRBV12-5 and TRBJ1-1, with a tentative D call TRBD1 (5 bases). Trimming stripped 2 bases from V and 5 bases from J, with 9 bases between. This CDR3 has 13 amino acids. CDR1 is LGHNT, CDR2 FRNRAP, per germline. The CDR3 bases are TGTGCTAGTGGTTTGATGGAGGGGACTGAAGCTTTCTTT. Translated: CASGLMEGTEAFF.

This clone was detected only once. The chain joins TRBV19 to TRBJ2-3; 9 bases agree with TRBD1. This CDR3 is 15 amino acids long. Germline CDR1 and CDR2: LNHDA and SQIVND (reference sequence). With V trimmed by 5 bases and J by 4 bases, 7 bases remained unmatched. The DNA for the CDR3 is TGTGCCAGTAGTTCCGGACAGGGGTGGGCAGATACGCAGTATTTT. Its protein product is CASSSGQGWADTQYF.

V is TRBV6-5 and J is TRBJ2-5; 8 bases are shared with TRBD2. The CDR3 covers 13 residues. V dropped 6 bases and J dropped 11; count of bases not matched to a gene: 11. Germline V gene data show CDR1 as MNHEY and CDR2 as SVGAGI. This CDR3 is CASRTLAGGGQYF. The CDR3 coding sequence is TGTGCCAGCAGGACTTTGGCGGGGGGCGGGCAGTACTTC.

V gene TRBV5-8 combines with J gene TRBJ2-3, with D perhaps TRBD2 (5 bases). Germline-derived CDR1 and CDR2 are SGHTS and YDEGEE. With 4 bases removed from V and 6 bases from J, the gap between germline ends came to 9 bases. This CDR3 spans 12 amino acids. The CDR3 nucleotides are TGTGCCAGCAGCCCCTCGGGGGATACGCAGTATTTT. Its translation: CASSPSGDTQYF.

This clone occurred once. The V and J genes are TRBV11-3 and TRBJ1-3; unclear D gene. Germline CDR1 SGHNT, CDR2 YENEEA. Trimming took off 0 bases at V and 0 bases at J, with 9 bases between the two ends. The CDR3 is 16 residues long. Written as DNA, the CDR3 is TGTGCCAGCAGCTTAGATGGACTCGACTCTGGAAACACCATATATTTT. Translating gives CASSLDGLDSGNTIYF.

The chain employs TRBV18 and TRBJ2-5, with no clear D. The CDR3 sequence is 15 residues long. CDR1 KGHSH and CDR2 LQKENI come from the germline V gene. Trimming pared 2 bases from V and 4 bases from J, leaving 14 bases between. CDR3 amino acids: CASSPRQAIGETQYF. DNA for the CDR3: TGTGCCAGCTCACCAAGGCAGGCGATCGGAGAGACCCAGTACTTC.

The J gene is TRBJ2-5, the V gene TRBV7-2; 8 nucleotides line up with TRBD2. The CDR3 length is 16 residues. The germline V gene encodes CDR1 SGHTA and CDR2 FQGNSA. V shed 2 bases and J 4 bases; nucleotides not matched to a gene: 9. The chain's CDR3 is CASSLMPAGVGETQYF. For the CDR3, the DNA is TGTGCCAGCAGCTTAATGCCAGCGGGAGTAGGAGAGACCCAGTACTTC.

The chain has TRBV28 and TRBJ1-2; 7 bases align to TRBD1. Germline lookup yields CDR1 MDHEN and CDR2 SYDVKM. V lost 2 bases to trimming and J lost 4 bases; unmatched junction nucleotides: 4. This CDR3 is built from 14 residues. CDR3 in DNA: TGTGCCAGCAGTTTAAACAGGGGCGCCTATGGCTACACCTTC. It translates to CASSLNRGAYGYTF.